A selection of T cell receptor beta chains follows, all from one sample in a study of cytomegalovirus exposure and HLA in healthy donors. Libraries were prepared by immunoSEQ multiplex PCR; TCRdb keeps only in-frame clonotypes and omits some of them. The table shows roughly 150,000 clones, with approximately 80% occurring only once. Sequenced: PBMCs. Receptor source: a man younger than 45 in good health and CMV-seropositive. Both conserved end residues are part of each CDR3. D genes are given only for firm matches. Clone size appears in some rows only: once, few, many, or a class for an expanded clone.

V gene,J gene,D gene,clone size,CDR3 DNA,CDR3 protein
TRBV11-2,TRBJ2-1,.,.,TGTGCCAGCAGCTTAGCGGTCGGCTGGGCAGGGAATGAGCAGTTCTTC,CASSLAVGWAGNEQFF
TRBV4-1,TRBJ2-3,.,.,TGCGCCAGCAGCCCTCCCTGGCGGAGGGGCACAGATACGCAGTATTTT,CASSPPWRRGTDTQYF
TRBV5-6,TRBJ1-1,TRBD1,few,TGTGCCAGCAGCTTGACAGGGGTGAACACTGAAGCTTTCTTT,CASSLTGVNTEAFF
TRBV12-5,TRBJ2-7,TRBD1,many,TGTGCTAGTGGTTTGGACAGGGGCTACGAGCAGTACTTC,CASGLDRGYEQYF
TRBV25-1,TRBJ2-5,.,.,TGTGCCAGCAGTGAATATAGAGGGACATCGCGAGAGACCCAGTACTTC,CASSEYRGTSRETQYF
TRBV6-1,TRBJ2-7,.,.,TGTGCCAGCAGGGAGACAGGTATAGGTGAGCAGTACTTC,CASRETGIGEQYF
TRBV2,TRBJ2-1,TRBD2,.,TGTGCCAGCAGTGAAGGGGGGGGAAATGAGCAGTTCTTC,CASSEGGGNEQFF
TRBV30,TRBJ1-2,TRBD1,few,TGTGCCTGGAGTCCCCTGGGGGCAGGGGGCAGGTATGGCTACACCTTC,CAWSPLGAGGRYGYTF
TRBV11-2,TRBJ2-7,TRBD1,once,TGTGCCAGCAGGACCTGGGGGACAGGGTACTACGAGCAGTACTTC,CASRTWGTGYYEQYF
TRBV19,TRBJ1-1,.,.,TGTGCCAGTAGTGATGGCGACATTCGGAACACTGAAGCTTTCTTT,CASSDGDIRNTEAFF
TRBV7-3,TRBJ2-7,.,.,TGTGCCAGCAGTCCTCAACAGGGTTCCTACGAGCAGTACTTC,CASSPQQGSYEQYF
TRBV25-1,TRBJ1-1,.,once,TGTGCCAGCAGTGAGCGCGGGCGGATTGAAGCTTTCTTT,CASSERGRIEAFF
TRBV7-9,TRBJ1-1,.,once,TGTGCCAGCAGCCTCCACTACTCGGGGATGAACACTGAAGCTTTCTTT,CASSLHYSGMNTEAFF
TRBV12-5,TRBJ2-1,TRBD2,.,TGTGCTAGTGGTTTGGTACATAGCGGGAGGGAAAAATACAATGAGCAGTTCTTC,CASGLVHSGREKYNEQFF
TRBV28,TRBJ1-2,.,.,TGTGCCAGCATTCAGGGAAACTATGGCTACACCTTC,CASIQGNYGYTF
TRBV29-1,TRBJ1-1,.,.,TGCAGCGCCGACCGGGGGACTGAAGCTTTCTTT,CSADRGTEAFF
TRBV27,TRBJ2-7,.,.,TGTGCCAGCAGTTCGTACAGCTACGAGCAGTACTTC,CASSSYSYEQYF
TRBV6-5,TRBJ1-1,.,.,TGTGCCAGCAGTTACTCCGGGGGACCGCACCTAGAAGCTTTCTTT,CASSYSGGPHLEAFF
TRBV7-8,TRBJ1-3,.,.,TGTGCCAGCAGCTCGGGGGGGATCGGGAACACCATATATTTT,CASSSGGIGNTIYF
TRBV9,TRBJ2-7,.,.,TGTGCCAGCAGCGTAGGGGGGCGCGGGGAGCAGTACTTC,CASSVGGRGEQYF
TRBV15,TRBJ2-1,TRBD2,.,TGTGCCACCAGCAGAGGAGGGCGGGAGGGCCCCAACAATGAGCAGTTCTTC,CATSRGGREGPNNEQFF
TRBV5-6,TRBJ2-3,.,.,TGTGCCAGCAGCTTGGGGCGGGGCACAGATACGCAGTATTTT,CASSLGRGTDTQYF
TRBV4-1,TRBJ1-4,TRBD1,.,TGCGCCAGCAGCCAAGGCGAGGGGGCGTGGGCTGAAAAACTGTTTTTT,CASSQGEGAWAEKLFF
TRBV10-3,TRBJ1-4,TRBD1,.,TGTGCCATCAGAGCGACAGGGGAAAATGAAAAACTGTTTTTT,CAIRATGENEKLFF
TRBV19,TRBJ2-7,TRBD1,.,TGTGCCAGTAGTGTCCGAACAGGGGCCTACGAGCAGTACTTC,CASSVRTGAYEQYF
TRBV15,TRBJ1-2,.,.,TGTGCCACCAGCAGAGGGGGGGGCACGGACTATGGCTACACCTTC,CATSRGGGTDYGYTF
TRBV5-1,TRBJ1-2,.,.,TGCGCCAGCAGCTTTAACAGTAACTATGGCTACACCTTC,CASSFNSNYGYTF
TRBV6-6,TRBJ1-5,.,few,TGTGCCAGCCTTCTCGGGGGTAGCAATCAGCCCCAGCATTTT,CASLLGGSNQPQHF
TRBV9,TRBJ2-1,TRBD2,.,TGTGCCAGCAGCGTAGATGAGGGAGGGCCCTCGGATGAGCAGTTCTTC,CASSVDEGGPSDEQFF
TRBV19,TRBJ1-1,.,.,TGTGCCAGTCGAACGGTGAACACTGAAGCTTTCTTT,CASRTVNTEAFF
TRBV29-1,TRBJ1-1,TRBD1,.,TGCAGCGTTGAAGGGGAATGGGGGACAGGGGTTGGTGAAGCTTTCTTT,CSVEGEWGTGVGEAFF
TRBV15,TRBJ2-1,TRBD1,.,TGTGCCACCAGCACCGCCGGGACAGGGGTCCTAAATGAGCAGTTCTTC,CATSTAGTGVLNEQFF
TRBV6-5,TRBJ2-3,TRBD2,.,TGTGCCAGCAGGCCGGGACTAGCGAGGGATACGCAGTATTTT,CASRPGLARDTQYF
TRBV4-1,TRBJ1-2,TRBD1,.,TGCGCCAGCAGCCAAGATCTGGGGGACAGGGTCTATGGCTACACCTTC,CASSQDLGDRVYGYTF
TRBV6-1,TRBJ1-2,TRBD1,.,TGTGCCAGCAGTAGGGGACAGGGGGAGAACTATGGCTACACCTTC,CASSRGQGENYGYTF
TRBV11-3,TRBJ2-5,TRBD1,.,TGTGCCAGCAGCCTCGGGACAGGGTCTCAAGAGACCCAGTACTTC,CASSLGTGSQETQYF
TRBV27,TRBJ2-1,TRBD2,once,TGTGCCAGCAGTTTCATAGCGGGAGGCCCCAATGAGCAGTTCTTC,CASSFIAGGPNEQFF
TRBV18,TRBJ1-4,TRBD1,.,TGTGCCAGCTCACCTATCCGGGACAGCCATGAAAAACTGTTTTTT,CASSPIRDSHEKLFF
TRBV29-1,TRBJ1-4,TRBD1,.,TGCAGCGTTGAAAACCCGGGACAGGCTGGCAAACTGTTTTTT,CSVENPGQAGKLFF
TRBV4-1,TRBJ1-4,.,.,TGCGCCAGCAGCCAAGACAGATCAGGGGTAGGTGAAAAACTGTTTTTT,CASSQDRSGVGEKLFF
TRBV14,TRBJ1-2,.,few,TGTGCCAGCAGTCAGGGCAGGGCCTATGGCTACACCTTC,CASSQGRAYGYTF
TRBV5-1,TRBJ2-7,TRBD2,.,TGCGCCAGCAGCTTGACTAGCGGGAGTATAGAGCAGTACTTC,CASSLTSGSIEQYF
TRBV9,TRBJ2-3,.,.,TGTGCCAGCAGCGTAGCTCCGGGAAGCACAGATACGCAGTATTTT,CASSVAPGSTDTQYF
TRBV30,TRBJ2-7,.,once,TGTGCCTGGAGTGTAAGCAGGGTAGACGTGTACTTC,CAWSVSRVDVYF
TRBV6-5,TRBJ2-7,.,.,TGTGCCAGCAGTTATGACAGGAAAGCCTACGAGCAGTACTTC,CASSYDRKAYEQYF
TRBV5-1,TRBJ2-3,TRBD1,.,TGCGCCAGCAGCGGGCCCCCGGGACAGGGGATCACAGATACGCAGTATTTT,CASSGPPGQGITDTQYF
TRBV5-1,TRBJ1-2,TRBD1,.,TGCGCCAGCAGACCGGACAGGGGAGGGTATGGCTACACCTTC,CASRPDRGGYGYTF
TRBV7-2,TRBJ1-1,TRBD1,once,TGTGCCAGCACTTTAAACCGGGACAGCGTTGAAGCTTTCTTT,CASTLNRDSVEAFF
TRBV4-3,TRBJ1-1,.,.,TGCGCCAGCAGCCCCCACCGTGGCGGGGGGCGGACTGAAGCTTTCTTT,CASSPHRGGGRTEAFF
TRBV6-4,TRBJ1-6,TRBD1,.,TGTGCCAGCAGTGACTCCCGGGACAGGGGTCTCCTTTATAATTCACCCCTCCACTTT,CASSDSRDRGLLYNSPLHF
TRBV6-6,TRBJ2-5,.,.,TGTGCCAGCAGGCGCGATAGCTTCCAAGAGACCCAGTACTTC,CASRRDSFQETQYF
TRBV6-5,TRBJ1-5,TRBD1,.,TGTGCCAGCAGGCGACAGGGGGCCGTAAATCAGCCCCAGCATTTT,CASRRQGAVNQPQHF
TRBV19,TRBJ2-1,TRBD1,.,TGTGCCAGTAGTACGCCGGGACAGGGGCTTGAGCAGTTCTTC,CASSTPGQGLEQFF
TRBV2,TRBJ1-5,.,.,TGTGCCAGCAGTGAGAGTAGAGGGATGGGGCAGCCCCAGCATTTT,CASSESRGMGQPQHF
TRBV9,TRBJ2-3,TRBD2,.,TGTGCCAGCAGCGCCCGACTAGCGGGGGATATAGATACGCAGTATTTT,CASSARLAGDIDTQYF
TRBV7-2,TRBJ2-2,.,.,TGTGCCAGCAGCCCTGAGTCCTCCTACTTCACCGGGGAGCTGTTTTTT,CASSPESSYFTGELFF
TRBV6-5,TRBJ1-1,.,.,TGTGCCAGCAGTTACATTTTAAGGAGGGGAACTGAAGCTTTCTTT,CASSYILRRGTEAFF
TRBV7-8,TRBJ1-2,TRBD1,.,TGTGCCAGCAGCTTAGGGACAGGTCATGTCGGCTACACCTTC,CASSLGTGHVGYTF
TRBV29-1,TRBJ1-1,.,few,TGCAGCGGGTGGTCGGTGAACACTGAAGCTTTCTTT,CSGWSVNTEAFF
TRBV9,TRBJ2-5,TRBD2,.,TGTGCCAGCAGCGTAGGCCTCGGAACGGGAGGGCCGTGGGAGACCCAGTACTTC,CASSVGLGTGGPWETQYF